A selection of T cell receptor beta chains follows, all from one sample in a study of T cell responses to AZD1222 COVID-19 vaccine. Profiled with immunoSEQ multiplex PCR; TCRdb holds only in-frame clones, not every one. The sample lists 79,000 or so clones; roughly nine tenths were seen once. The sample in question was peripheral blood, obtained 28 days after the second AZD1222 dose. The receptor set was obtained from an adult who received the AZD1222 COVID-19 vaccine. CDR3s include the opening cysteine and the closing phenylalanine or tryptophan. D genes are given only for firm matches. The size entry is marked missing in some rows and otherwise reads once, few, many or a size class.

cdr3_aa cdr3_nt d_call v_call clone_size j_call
CASSFLQTGRFQETQYF TGTGCCAGCAGTTTCCTCCAGACAGGGAGGTTTCAAGAGACCCAGTACTTC . TRBV5-5 . TRBJ2-5
CASSSGEGTQYF TGTGCCAGCAGTTCCGGGGAGGGGACCCAGTACTTC TRBD2 TRBV28 once TRBJ2-5
CAWSVGGATDTQYF TGTGCCTGGAGTGTGGGGGGGGCTACAGATACGCAGTATTTT . TRBV30 . TRBJ2-3
CASSSRGGTGLRPGELFF TGTGCCAGCAGCTCGCGAGGGGGGACCGGATTGAGACCCGGGGAGCTGTTTTTT . TRBV7-3 . TRBJ2-2
CASSFEVREEPQHF TGTGCCAGCAGTTTTGAAGTCAGGGAAGAGCCCCAGCATTTT . TRBV28 . TRBJ1-5
CATSDLRGGWDTQYF TGTGCCACCAGTGATTTGCGGGGGGGGTGGGATACGCAGTATTTT TRBD2 TRBV24-1 . TRBJ2-3
CASSLEGVNNQPQHF TGTGCCAGCAGCTTGGAAGGGGTCAACAATCAGCCCCAGCATTTT . TRBV5-6 . TRBJ1-5
CASSDDRVRGEKLFF TGTGCCAGCAGTGACGACAGGGTACGGGGTGAAAAACTGTTTTTT TRBD1 TRBV25-1 . TRBJ1-4
CASSLRGQGTGELFF TGCGCCAGCAGCTTGCGCGGACAGGGAACCGGGGAGCTGTTTTTT TRBD1 TRBV5-1 . TRBJ2-2
CASSLGGASTDTQYF TGTGCCAGCTCCCTCGGGGGAGCTAGCACAGATACGCAGTATTTT . TRBV18 . TRBJ2-3
CAISEPGRNSYGYTF TGTGCCATCAGTGAGCCAGGGCGGAATAGCTATGGCTACACCTTC . TRBV10-3 . TRBJ1-2
CASSLRGNTEAFF TGTGCCAGCAGTTTAAGGGGGAACACTGAAGCTTTCTTT . TRBV28 . TRBJ1-1
CASSVDGGSSNSPLHF TGTGCCAGCAGCGTAGACGGGGGGAGTAGTAATTCACCCCTCCACTTT . TRBV9 . TRBJ1-6
CASGHTEAFF TGTGCCAGCGGTCACACTGAAGCTTTCTTT . TRBV6-5 . TRBJ1-1
CASTSGLAGQETQYF TGTGCCAGCACCTCGGGACTAGCGGGGCAAGAGACCCAGTACTTC TRBD2 TRBV28 . TRBJ2-5
CASSGDSTLSGYGYTF TGTGCCAGCAGCGGGGACAGCACGTTATCAGGGTATGGCTACACCTTC TRBD1 TRBV2 . TRBJ1-2
CASSPLSSYNEQFF TGTGCCAGCAGCCCCCTGAGCTCCTACAATGAGCAGTTCTTC . TRBV2 . TRBJ2-1
CASSQRDREAGELFF TGCGCCAGCAGCCAACGGGACAGGGAGGCCGGGGAGCTGTTTTTT TRBD1 TRBV4-1 . TRBJ2-2
CASSPGAGIQGYTF TGTGCCAGCAGCCCTGGGGCAGGGATTCAGGGCTACACCTTC . TRBV14 . TRBJ1-2
CASSLGTGVRDEQYF TGTGCCAGCAGCCTCGGGACAGGGGTTCGGGACGAGCAGTACTTC TRBD1 TRBV7-9 few TRBJ2-7
CASTSGRAGNTIYF TGTGCCAGCACCTCCGGGCGCGCTGGAAACACCATATATTTT . TRBV6-1 . TRBJ1-3
CASSYSRQGAREKLFF TGTGCCAGCAGTTATTCTCGACAGGGGGCGCGAGAAAAACTGTTTTTT TRBD1 TRBV6-9 . TRBJ1-4
CASSPRDSQETQYF TGTGCCAGCAGCCCCCGGGACAGCCAAGAGACCCAGTACTTC TRBD1 TRBV13 . TRBJ2-5
CASSQGVLGSTDTQYF TGTGCCAGCAGCCAAGGAGTCCTAGGTAGCACAGATACGCAGTATTTT . TRBV4-2 . TRBJ2-3
CASSLTATTDTQYF TGTGCCAGCAGTCTGACAGCGACCACAGATACGCAGTATTTT . TRBV6-5 . TRBJ2-3
CSVDVSGGNTIYF TGCAGCGTTGATGTGTCAGGGGGAAACACCATATATTTT . TRBV29-1 . TRBJ1-3
CASSQVGVQGLRSGNTIYF TGCGCCAGCAGCCAGGTCGGGGTACAGGGACTTCGCTCTGGAAACACCATATATTTT . TRBV4-3 . TRBJ1-3
CASGLVTARGSSYTQYF TGTGCTAGTGGTTTGGTTACGGCGCGGGGGTCCTCGTATACGCAGTATTTT TRBD2 TRBV12-5 . TRBJ2-3
CASRLGTFGYTF TGTGCCAGCAGACTAGGGACATTTGGCTACACCTTC . TRBV5-6 . TRBJ1-2